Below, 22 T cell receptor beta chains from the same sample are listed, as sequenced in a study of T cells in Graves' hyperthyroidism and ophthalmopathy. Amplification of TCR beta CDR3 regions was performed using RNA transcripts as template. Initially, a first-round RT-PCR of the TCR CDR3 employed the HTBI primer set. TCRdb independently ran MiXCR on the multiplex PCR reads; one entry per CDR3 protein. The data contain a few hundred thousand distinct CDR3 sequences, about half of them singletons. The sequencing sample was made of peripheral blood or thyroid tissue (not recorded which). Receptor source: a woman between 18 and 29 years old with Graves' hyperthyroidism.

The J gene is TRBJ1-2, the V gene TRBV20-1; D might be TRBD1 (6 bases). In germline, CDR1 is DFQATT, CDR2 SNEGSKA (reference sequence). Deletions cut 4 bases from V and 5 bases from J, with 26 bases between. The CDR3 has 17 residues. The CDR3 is CSAKSTTNTGGAYGYTF. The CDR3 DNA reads TGCAGTGCTAAGTCAACTACGAACACCGGGGGGGCGTATGGCTACACCTTC.

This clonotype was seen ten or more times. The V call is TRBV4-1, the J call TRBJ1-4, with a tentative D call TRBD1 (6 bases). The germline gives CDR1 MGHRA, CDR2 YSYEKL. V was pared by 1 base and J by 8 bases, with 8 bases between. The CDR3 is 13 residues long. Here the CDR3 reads CASSQVRGEKLFF. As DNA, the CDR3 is TGCGCCAGCAGCCAAGTCAGGGGCGAAAAACTGTTTTTT.

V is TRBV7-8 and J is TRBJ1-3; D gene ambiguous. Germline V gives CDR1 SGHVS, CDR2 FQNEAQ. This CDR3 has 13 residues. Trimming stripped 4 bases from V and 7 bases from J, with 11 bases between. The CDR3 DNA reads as TGTGCCAGCAGCTCGCTCGGGGTGAACACCATATATTTT. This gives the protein CASSSLGVNTIYF.

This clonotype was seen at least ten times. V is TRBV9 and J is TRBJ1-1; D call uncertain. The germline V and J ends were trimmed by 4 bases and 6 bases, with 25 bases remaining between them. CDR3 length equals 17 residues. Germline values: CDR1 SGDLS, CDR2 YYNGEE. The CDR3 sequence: CASSPALPGGIVAEAFF. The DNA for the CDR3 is TGTGCCAGCAGCCCCGCCCTGCCGGGAGGGATAGTCGCTGAAGCTTTCTTT.

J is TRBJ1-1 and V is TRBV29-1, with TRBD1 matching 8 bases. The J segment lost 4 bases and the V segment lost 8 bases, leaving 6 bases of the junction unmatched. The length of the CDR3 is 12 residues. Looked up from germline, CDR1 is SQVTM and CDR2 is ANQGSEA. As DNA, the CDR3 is TGCAGCTGGACAGGGCTGGGCACTGAAGCTTTCTTT. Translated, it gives CSWTGLGTEAFF.

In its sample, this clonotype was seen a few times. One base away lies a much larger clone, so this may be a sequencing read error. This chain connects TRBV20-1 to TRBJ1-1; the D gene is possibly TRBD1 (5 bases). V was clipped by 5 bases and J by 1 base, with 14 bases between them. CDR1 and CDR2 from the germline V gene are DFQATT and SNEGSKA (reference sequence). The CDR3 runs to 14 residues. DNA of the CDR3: TGCAGTGCTGGAGCTGGGGGTTCGAACACTGAAGCTTTCTTT. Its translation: CSAGAGGSNTEAFF.

In nucleotides, the CDR3 is TGTGCCAGCAGCGTGGGGGCAGATACGCAGTATTTT. It yields the protein CASSVGADTQYF. The J gene is TRBJ1-3, the V gene TRBV2, with D possibly called TRBD1 or TRBD2 (5 bases each). The assigned J gene may be wrong: the sequence end matches TRBJ2-3 better. Germline assignment: CDR1 SNHLY and CDR2 FYNNEI. The CDR3 consists of 12 residues.

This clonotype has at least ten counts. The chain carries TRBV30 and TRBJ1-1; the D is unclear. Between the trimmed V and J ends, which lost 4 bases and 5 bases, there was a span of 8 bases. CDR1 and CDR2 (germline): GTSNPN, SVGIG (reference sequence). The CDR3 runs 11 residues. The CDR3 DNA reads TGTGCCTGGACAGATCGGACTGAAGCTTTCTTT. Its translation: CAWTDRTEAFF.

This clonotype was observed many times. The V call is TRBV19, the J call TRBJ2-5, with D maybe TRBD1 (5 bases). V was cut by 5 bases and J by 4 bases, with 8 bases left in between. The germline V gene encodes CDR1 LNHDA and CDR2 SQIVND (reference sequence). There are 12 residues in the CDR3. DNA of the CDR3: TGTGCCAGTAGTGGGCAGGGAGAGACCCAGTACTTC. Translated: CASSGQGETQYF.

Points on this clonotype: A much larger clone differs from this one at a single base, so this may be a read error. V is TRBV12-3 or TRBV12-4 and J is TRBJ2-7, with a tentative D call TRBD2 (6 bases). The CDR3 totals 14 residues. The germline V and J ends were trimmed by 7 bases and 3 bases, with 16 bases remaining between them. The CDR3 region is CASTLPGGLYEQYF. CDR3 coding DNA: TGTGCCAGCACTCTCCCCGGGGGACTCTACGAGCAGTACTTC.

This CDR3 reads CSARWDRNPLWQYF. For the CDR3, the DNA is TGCAGTGCTAGATGGGACAGGAACCCTCTATGGCAGTACTTC. The V gene is TRBV20-1, the J gene TRBJ2-7, with 8 bases fitting TRBD1. Per the germline V gene, CDR1 is DFQATT and CDR2 is SNEGSKA (reference sequence). This CDR3 region has 14 residues. The trim removed 2 bases at V and 9 bases at J, leaving 12 bases unmatched.

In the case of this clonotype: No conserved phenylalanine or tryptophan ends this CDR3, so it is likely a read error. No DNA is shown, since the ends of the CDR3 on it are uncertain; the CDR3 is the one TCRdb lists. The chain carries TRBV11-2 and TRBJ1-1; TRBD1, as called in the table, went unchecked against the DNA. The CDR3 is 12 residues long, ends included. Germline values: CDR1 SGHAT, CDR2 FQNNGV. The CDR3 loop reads CASSFPGQGNVG.

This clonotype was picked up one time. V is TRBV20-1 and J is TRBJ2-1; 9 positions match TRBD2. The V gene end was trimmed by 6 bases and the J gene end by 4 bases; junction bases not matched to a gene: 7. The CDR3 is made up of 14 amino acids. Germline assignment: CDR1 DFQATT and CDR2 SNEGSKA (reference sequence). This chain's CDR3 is CSAPHGLAYNEQFF. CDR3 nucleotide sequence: TGCAGTGCACCCCATGGACTAGCGTACAATGAGCAGTTCTTC.

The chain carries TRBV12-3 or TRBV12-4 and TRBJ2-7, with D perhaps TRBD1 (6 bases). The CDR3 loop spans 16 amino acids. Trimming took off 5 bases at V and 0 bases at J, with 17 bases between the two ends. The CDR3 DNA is TGTGCCAGCAGTGCCAGGGGTTGGGGGTACTCCTACGAGCAGTACTTC. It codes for CASSARGWGYSYEQYF.

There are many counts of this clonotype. CDR3 region: CSAREGGGTGELFF. The CDR3 nucleotides are TGCAGTGCTCGCGAGGGAGGAGGAACCGGGGAGCTGTTTTTT. The genes are TRBV20-1 and TRBJ2-2; D might be TRBD2 (6 bases). Trimming shortened V by 5 bases and J by 5 bases, and 15 bases separated the two germline ends. CDR3 length: 14 residues. CDR1 is DFQATT, CDR2 SNEGSKA, per germline (reference sequence).

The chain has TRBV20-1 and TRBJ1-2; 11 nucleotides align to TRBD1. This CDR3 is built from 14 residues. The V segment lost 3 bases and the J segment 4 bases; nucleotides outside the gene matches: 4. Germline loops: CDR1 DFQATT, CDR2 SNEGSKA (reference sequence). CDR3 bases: TGCAGTGCTAGGCAAGGGACAGGGGGCTATGGCTACACCTTC. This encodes CSARQGTGGYGYTF.

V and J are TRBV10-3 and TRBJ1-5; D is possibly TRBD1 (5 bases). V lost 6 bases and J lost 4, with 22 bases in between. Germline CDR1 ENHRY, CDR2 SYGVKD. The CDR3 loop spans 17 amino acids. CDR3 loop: CAIRPIPSGADNQPQHF. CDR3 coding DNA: TGTGCCATCAGGCCAATCCCTAGCGGGGCAGATAATCAGCCCCAGCATTTT.

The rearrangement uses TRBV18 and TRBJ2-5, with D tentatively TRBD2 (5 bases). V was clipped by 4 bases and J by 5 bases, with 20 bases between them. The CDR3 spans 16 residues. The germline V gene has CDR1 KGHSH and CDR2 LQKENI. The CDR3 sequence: CASSRTLGVSGETQYF. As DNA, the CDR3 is TGTGCCAGCTCACGGACCCTCGGGGTTTCCGGGGAGACCCAGTACTTC.

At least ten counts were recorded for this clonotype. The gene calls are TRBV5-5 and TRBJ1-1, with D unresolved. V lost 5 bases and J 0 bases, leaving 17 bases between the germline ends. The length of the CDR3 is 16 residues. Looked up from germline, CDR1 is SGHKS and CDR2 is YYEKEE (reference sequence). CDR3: CASRTSQFQMNTEAFF. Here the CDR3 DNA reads TGTGCCAGCAGGACGAGTCAATTTCAGATGAACACTGAAGCTTTCTTT.

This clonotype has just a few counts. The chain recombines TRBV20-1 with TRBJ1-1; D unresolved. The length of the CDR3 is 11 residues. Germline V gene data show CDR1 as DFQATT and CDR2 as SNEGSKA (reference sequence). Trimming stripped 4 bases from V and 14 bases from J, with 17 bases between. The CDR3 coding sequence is TGCAGTGCTATTCGAGACAATGAGCAGTTCTTT. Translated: CSAIRDNEQFF.

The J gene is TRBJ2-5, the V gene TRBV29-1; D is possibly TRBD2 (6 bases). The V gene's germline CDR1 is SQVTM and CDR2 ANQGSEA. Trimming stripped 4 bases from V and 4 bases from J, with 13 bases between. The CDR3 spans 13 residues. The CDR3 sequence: CSVVIGGAETQYF. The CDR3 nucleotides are TGCAGCGTTGTTATCGGGGGAGCAGAGACCCAGTACTTC. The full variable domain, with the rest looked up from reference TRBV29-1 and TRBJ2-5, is SAVISQKPSRDICQRGTSLTIQCQVDSQVTMMFWYRQQPGQSLTLIATANQGSEATYESGFVIDKFPISRPNLTFSTLTVSNMSPEDSSIYLCSVVIGGAETQYFGPGTRLLVL.

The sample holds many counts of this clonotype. The CDR3 spells CASRTTGASSEQYF. Here the CDR3 DNA reads TGTGCCAGCAGGACGACAGGGGCATCAAGCGAGCAGTACTTC. V is TRBV2 and J is TRBJ2-7, with TRBD1 identical over 8 bases. CDR1 and CDR2 (germline): SNHLY, FYNNEI. The V gene end was trimmed by 6 bases and the J gene end by 6 bases; junction bases not matched to a gene: 10. This CDR3 has 14 residues.